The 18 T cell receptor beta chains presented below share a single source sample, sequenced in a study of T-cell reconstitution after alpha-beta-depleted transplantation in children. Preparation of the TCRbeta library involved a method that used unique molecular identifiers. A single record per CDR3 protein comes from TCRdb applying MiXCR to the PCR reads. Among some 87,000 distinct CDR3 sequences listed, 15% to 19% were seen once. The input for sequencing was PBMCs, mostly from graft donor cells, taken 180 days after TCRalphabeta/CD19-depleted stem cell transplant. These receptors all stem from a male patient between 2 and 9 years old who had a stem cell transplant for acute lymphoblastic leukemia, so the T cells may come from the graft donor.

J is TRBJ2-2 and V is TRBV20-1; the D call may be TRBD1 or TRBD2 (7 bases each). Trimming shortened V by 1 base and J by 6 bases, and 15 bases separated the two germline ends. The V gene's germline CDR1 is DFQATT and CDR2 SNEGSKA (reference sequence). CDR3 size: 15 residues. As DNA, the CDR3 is TGCAGTGCTAGAGCCCAACAGGGGAGGGCCGGGGAGCTGTTTTTT. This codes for CSARAQQGRAGELFF.

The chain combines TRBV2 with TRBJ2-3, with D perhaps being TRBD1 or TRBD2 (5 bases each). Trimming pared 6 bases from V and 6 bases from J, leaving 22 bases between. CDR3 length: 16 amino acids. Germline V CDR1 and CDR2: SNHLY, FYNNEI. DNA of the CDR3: TGTGCCAGCAGCAAGACCGGGGCCCACCCTGGGGATACGCAGTATTTT. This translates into CASSKTGAHPGDTQYF.

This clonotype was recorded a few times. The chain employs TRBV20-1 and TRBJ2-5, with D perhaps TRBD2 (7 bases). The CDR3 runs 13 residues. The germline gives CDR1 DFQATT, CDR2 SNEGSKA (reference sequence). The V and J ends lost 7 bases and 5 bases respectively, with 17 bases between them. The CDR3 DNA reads TGCAGTGGGCAACCAGGGGAGGGGGAGACCCAGTACTTC. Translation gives CSGQPGEGETQYF.

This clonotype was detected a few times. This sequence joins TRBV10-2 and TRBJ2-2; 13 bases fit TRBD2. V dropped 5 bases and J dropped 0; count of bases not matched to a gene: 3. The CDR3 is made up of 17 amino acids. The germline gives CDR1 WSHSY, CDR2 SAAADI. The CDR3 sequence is CASSRTSGGANTGELFF. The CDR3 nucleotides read TGCGCCAGCAGTCGTACTAGCGGGGGGGCGAACACCGGGGAGCTGTTTTTT.

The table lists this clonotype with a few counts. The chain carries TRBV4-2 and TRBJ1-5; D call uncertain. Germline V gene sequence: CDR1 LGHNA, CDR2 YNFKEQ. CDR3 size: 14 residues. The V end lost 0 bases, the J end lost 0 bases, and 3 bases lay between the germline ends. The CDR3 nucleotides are TGTGCCAGCAGCCAAGAGCATAGCAATCAGCCCCAGCATTTT. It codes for CASSQEHSNQPQHF.

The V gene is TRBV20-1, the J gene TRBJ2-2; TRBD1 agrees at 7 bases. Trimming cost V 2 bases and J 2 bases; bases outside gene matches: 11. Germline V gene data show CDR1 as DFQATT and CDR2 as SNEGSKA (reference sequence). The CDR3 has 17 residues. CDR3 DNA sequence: TGCAGTGCTAGATTGGCAAGGGACAGCCTTAACACCGGGGAGCTGTTTTTT. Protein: CSARLARDSLNTGELFF.

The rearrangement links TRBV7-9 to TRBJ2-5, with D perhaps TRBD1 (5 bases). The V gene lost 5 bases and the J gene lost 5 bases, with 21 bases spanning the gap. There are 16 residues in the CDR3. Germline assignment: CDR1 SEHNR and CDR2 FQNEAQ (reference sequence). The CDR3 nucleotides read TGTGCCAGCAGCCCTCCGGACAATGCCGAGTGGGAGACCCAGTACTTC. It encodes CASSPPDNAEWETQYF.

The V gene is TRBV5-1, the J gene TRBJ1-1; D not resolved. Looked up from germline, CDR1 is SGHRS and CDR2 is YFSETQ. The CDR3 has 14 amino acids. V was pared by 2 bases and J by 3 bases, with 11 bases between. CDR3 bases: TGCGCCAGCAGCTTAATCCTCCAGGACACTGAAGCTTTCTTT. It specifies CASSLILQDTEAFF.

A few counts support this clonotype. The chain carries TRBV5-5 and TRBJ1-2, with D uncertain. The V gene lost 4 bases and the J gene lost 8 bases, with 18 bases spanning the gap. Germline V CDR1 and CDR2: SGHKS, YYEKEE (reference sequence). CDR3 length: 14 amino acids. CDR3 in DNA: TGTGCCAGCAGCCCAACTGCCCCCTTCATGGGCTACACCTTC. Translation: CASSPTAPFMGYTF. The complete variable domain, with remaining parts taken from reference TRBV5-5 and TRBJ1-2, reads DAGVTQSPTHLIKTRGQQVTLRCSPISGHKSVSWYQQVLGQGPQFIFQYYEKEERGRGNFPDRFSARQFPNYSSELNVNALLLGDSALYLCASSPTAPFMGYTFGSGTRLTVV.

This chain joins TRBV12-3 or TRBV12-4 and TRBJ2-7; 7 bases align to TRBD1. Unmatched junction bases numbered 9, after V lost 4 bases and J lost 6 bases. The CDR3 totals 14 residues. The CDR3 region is CASSSETGRGEQYF. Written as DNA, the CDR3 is TGTGCCAGCAGTTCAGAGACAGGGCGAGGCGAGCAGTACTTC.

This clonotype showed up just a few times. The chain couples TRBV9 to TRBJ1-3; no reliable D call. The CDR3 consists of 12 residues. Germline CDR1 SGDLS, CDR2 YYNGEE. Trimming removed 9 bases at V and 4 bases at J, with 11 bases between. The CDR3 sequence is CATGGYGNTIYF. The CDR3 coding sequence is TGTGCCACTGGAGGGTACGGAAACACCATATATTTT. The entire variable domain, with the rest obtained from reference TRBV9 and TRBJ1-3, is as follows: DSGVTQTPKHLITATGQRVTLRCSPRSGDLSVYWYQQSLDQGLQFLIQYYNGEERAKGNILERFSAQQFPDLHSELNLSSLELGDSALYFCATGGYGNTIYFGEGSWLTVV.

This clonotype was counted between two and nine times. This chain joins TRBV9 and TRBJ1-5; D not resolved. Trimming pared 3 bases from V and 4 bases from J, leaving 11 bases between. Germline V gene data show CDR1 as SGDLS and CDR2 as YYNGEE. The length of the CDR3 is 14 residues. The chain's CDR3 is CASSAAGTNQPQHF. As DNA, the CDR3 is TGTGCCAGCAGCGCCGCAGGAACTAATCAGCCCCAGCATTTT.

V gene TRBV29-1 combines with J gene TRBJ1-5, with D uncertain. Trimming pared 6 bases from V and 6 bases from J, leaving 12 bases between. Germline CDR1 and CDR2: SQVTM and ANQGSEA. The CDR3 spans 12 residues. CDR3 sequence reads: CSVGRVGQPQHF. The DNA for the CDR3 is TGCAGCGTGGGTAGGGTAGGTCAGCCCCAGCATTTT.

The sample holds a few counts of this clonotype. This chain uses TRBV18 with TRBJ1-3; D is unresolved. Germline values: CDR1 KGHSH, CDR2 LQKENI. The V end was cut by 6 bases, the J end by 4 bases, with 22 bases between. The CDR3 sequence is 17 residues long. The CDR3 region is CASSPRETTRLGNTIYF. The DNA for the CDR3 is TGTGCCAGCTCCCCTCGGGAAACGACACGATTGGGAAACACCATATATTTT.

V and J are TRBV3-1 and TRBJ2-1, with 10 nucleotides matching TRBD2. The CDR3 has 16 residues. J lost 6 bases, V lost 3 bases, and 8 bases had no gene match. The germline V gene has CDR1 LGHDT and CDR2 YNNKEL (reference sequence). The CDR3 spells CASSQGWWTSGNEQFF. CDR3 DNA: TGTGCCAGCAGCCAGGGCTGGTGGACTAGCGGCAATGAGCAGTTCTTC.

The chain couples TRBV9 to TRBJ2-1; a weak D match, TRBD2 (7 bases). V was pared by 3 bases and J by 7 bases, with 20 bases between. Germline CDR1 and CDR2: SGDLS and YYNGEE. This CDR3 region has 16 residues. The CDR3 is CASSARGGTYGNEQFF. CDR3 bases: TGTGCCAGCAGCGCGAGGGGGGGTACTTATGGGAATGAGCAGTTCTTC.

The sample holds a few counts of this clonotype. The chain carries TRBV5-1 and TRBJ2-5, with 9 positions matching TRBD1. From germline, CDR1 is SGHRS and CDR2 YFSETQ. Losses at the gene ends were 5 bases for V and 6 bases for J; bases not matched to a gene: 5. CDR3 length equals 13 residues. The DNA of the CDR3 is TGCGCCAGCAGTCTGGGACAGGGTAAGACCCAGTACTTC. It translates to CASSLGQGKTQYF.

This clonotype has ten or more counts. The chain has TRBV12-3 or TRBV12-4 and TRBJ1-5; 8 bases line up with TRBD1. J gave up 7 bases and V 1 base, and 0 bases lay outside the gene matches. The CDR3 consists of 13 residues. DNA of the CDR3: TGTGCCAGCAGTTTAGACAGGGGGCAGCCCCAGCATTTT. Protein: CASSLDRGQPQHF.